This T cell receptor (beta chain) appears in the sequencing data of a study of T cells in Graves' hyperthyroidism and ophthalmopathy. Amplified regions were TCR beta CDR3 sequences from RNA transcripts. The primer set for the first-round RT-PCR of the TCR CDR3 was HTBI. TCRdb reprocessed the multiplex PCR reads via MiXCR and lists one record per CDR3 protein. The top ten clones hold about a sixth of a sample with 650,000 to 850,000 distinct CDR3 sequences, over 15% of them seen once. This clonotype was observed at least ten times. The antigen is undetermined. Study-level results: Ophthalmopathy was predicted by the model a median of around 5.9 months ahead of onset. Appearing also in blood were most of the thyroid clonotypes expanded above 0.001.

V lost 4 bases to trimming and J lost 5 bases, with 14 bases between them. The germline gives CDR1 LNHNV, CDR2 YYDKDF (reference sequence). This CDR3 region has 15 residues. The genes are TRBV15 and TRBJ2-2, with D possibly matching TRBD2 (6 bases). Input material: blood. This receptor was taken from a woman aged 50 to 60 with Graves' hyperthyroidism that later progressed to Graves' ophthalmopathy. The CDR3: CATSKGRGWTGELFF. The DNA of the CDR3 is TGTGCCACCAGCAAGGGGCGGGGTTGGACCGGGGAGCTGTTTTTT.